Below, one TCR beta chain is given with its context. The sample originates from a study of blood T cells in healthy people across ages. PCR was performed a second time for 7 to 11 cycles using a sample-barcoded 5' primer and a J-beta primer mix. TCRdb called the 5' RACE reads again in MiXCR, with one record for every CDR3 protein. The sample lists roughly 2 million distinct CDR3 sequences; about 50% were seen once. Trimming removed 6 bases at V and 5 bases at J, with 20 bases between. The CDR3 length is 16 residues. Germline lookup yields CDR1 SGHTA and CDR2 FQGNSA. The sample consisted of blood. V and J are TRBV7-2 and TRBJ2-1; D tentatively reads TRBD1 or TRBD2 (6 bases each). This clonotype was sampled from a woman aged 40 to 55 in good health. This CDR3 reads CASRPPGGGPNNEQFF. DNA for the CDR3: TGTGCCAGCAGACCCCCAGGAGGGGGGCCCAACAATGAGCAGTTCTTC.